This T cell receptor beta chain was found in a study of blood T cell repertoires in COVID-19. Whole-study context: Samples of COVID-19 (acute and convalescent) were obtained from the United States, Italy and Spain.

Per germline, CDR1 LGHNA and CDR2 YSLEER. The CDR3 is made up of 18 amino acids. Losses at the gene ends were 3 bases for V and 0 bases for J; bases not matched to a gene: 6. Sequencing used immunoSEQ multiplex PCR; TCRdb keeps in-frame clones, though not all of them. Of hundreds of thousands of clones in the sample, approximately 90% were seen once. This sequence joins TRBV4-3 and TRBJ2-6; TRBD1 matches 9 bases. Sample: PBMCs or T cells enriched from blood (not recorded which). This receptor was identified in a woman in her forties or fifties who had recovered from COVID-19. CDR3 region: CASSQETGGTSGANVLTF. The CDR3 DNA reads TGCGCCAGCAGCCAGGAGACAGGGGGTACCTCTGGGGCCAACGTCCTGACTTTC.